Below, 9 T cell receptor beta chains from the same sample are listed, as sequenced in a study of blood T cell repertoires in COVID-19 (dated by TCRdb to 2019 to 2021). Receptor libraries were prepared by the immunoSEQ multiplex PCR assay. Here the immuneACCESS table is served through TCRdb, limited to in-frame sequences with V and J called. Missing clones are a known gap in these copies; in checked studies unresolved V genes cover under half, and the rest lacks a known reason. This sample holds about 250,000 clones; roughly 83% were observed only once. The biggest ten clones account for approximately 9.1% of the sample. The sequencing input was peripheral blood. These receptors all stem from a man aged 80 or over with acute or convalescent COVID-19.

This clone was observed a few times. V and J are TRBV28 and TRBJ1-5; no reliable D call. With 3 bases removed from V and 2 bases from J, the gap between germline ends came to 8 bases. CDR1 is MDHEN and CDR2 is SYDVKM in the germline V gene. The CDR3 spans 14 residues. CDR3 loop: CASSFPGGNQPQHF. CDR3 DNA sequence: TGTGCCAGCAGTTTCCCCGGGGGCAATCAGCCCCAGCATTTT.

This chain uses TRBV6-5 with TRBJ2-7, with TRBD1 matching over 9 bases. There are 14 residues in the CDR3. V was pared by 4 bases and J by 0 bases, with 1 base of the junction left unmatched. From germline, CDR1 is MNHEY and CDR2 SVGAGI. CDR3 DNA sequence: TGTGCCAGCAGTTGGGACAGGGACTCCTACGAGCAGTACTTC. This sequence encodes CASSWDRDSYEQYF.

V and J are TRBV4-2 and TRBJ2-7; perhaps TRBD2 as D (5 bases). This CDR3 is 17 amino acids long. Trimming removed 0 bases from V and 2 bases from J, with 17 bases in between. From germline, CDR1 is LGHNA and CDR2 YNFKEQ. Here the CDR3 DNA reads TGTGCCAGCAGCCAAGATAGCGCGGCACAATCAGCCTACGAGCAGTACTTC. It yields the protein CASSQDSAAQSAYEQYF.

The chain combines TRBV7-9 with TRBJ1-1; no clear D gene. This CDR3 is built from 15 residues. V lost 2 bases to trimming and J lost 1 base, with 11 bases between them. Looked up from germline, CDR1 is SEHNR and CDR2 is FQNEAQ (reference sequence). Here the CDR3 reads CASSLQARGNTEAFF. CDR3 coding DNA: TGTGCCAGCAGCTTACAGGCCCGTGGGAACACTGAAGCTTTCTTT.

The chain is built from TRBV6-1 and TRBJ2-3; possible D gene TRBD2, 5 bases. The CDR3 length is 13 residues. From germline, CDR1 is MNHNS and CDR2 SASEGT. V was cut by 3 bases and J by 5 bases, with 9 bases left in between. The CDR3 coding sequence is TGTGCCAGCAGTGAGGGCCGGGGAGATACGCAGTATTTT. Translated, it gives CASSEGRGDTQYF.

This clone has at least ten counts. V and J are TRBV11-2 and TRBJ2-3; tentative D call: TRBD1 (7 bases). From germline, CDR1 is SGHAT and CDR2 FQNNGV. The CDR3 is 17 amino acids. Trimming took 4 bases from V and 0 from J, leaving 17 bases between them. For the CDR3, the DNA is TGTGCCAGCAGCTCGCTCAGGGGGGATCGGAGCACAGATACGCAGTATTTT. Residues: CASSSLRGDRSTDTQYF.

The V call is TRBV19, the J call TRBJ2-1; no firm D call. The CDR3 consists of 11 residues. Trimming took 4 bases from V and 6 from J, leaving 4 bases between them. Germline V gene sequence: CDR1 LNHDA, CDR2 SQIVND (reference sequence). The CDR3 DNA reads TGTGCCAGTAGTACGGGCAATGAGCAGTTCTTC. Protein: CASSTGNEQFF.

This chain uses TRBV15 with TRBJ1-5, with D tentatively TRBD1 (5 bases). The CDR3 runs to 19 residues. Germline CDR1 reads LNHNV; CDR2 reads YYDKDF (reference sequence). V lost 5 bases to trimming and J lost 2 bases, with 25 bases between them. CDR3 in DNA: TGTGCCACCAGCGAACGGGGGGAAACGAGGATCGGGCGCAATCAGCCCCAGCATTTT. Its translation: CATSERGETRIGRNQPQHF.

This chain joins TRBV19 and TRBJ1-5; 7 bases line up with TRBD1. The CDR3 has 15 residues. The germline CDR1 and CDR2 sequences are LNHDA and SQIVND (reference sequence). J lost 3 bases, V lost 10 bases, and 12 bases had no gene match. The CDR3 loop reads CATRGVKRNNQPQHF. The CDR3 bases are TGTGCCACCAGGGGGGTCAAAAGGAACAATCAGCCCCAGCATTTT.